This TCR beta chain was found in a study of T cells in Graves' hyperthyroidism and ophthalmopathy. V was pared by 3 bases and J by 15 bases, with 15 bases between. Per germline, CDR1 MNHEY and CDR2 SVGAGI. The CDR3 runs to 12 residues. What was amplified from RNA transcripts were TCR beta CDR3 regions. Using the HTBI primer set, a first-round RT-PCR was run on the TCR CDR3. TCRdb reprocessed the multiplex PCR reads with MiXCR, giving one entry per CDR3 protein. The sample has around 600,000 distinct CDR3 sequences, 12% to 15% seen once. This clonotype was seen only a few times. The chain has TRBV6-5 and TRBJ2-1; a possible D gene is TRBD2 (6 bases). The TCR sequence derives from a woman aged 18-29 years with Graves' ophthalmopathy. Sequenced input: blood. The CDR3 nucleotides read TGTGCCAGCAGTTATCCCCGGGAGAGCCGGTTCTTC. Translation: CASSYPRESRFF.